This T cell receptor (beta chain) was sequenced for a study of identical twins. Study-wide points: With beta out-of-frame sequences, excess sharing by twins was weaker. Fewer insertions marked abundant cord blood beta clonotypes; young adult naive trended weakly, memory not at all. These conclusions were based on statistical analysis (cross-sectional, not following the same donors).

This clonotype appeared a few times. Its cognate antigen is unknown. Trimming took 1 base from V and 10 from J, leaving 14 bases between them. Germline V lookup: CDR1 SGHDT, CDR2 YYEEEE. CDR3 size: 14 residues. A single record per CDR3 protein comes from TCRdb applying MiXCR to the 5' RACE reads. In the table there are about 240,000 distinct CDR3 sequences, about 13% of which are singletons. The same sample was also studied in work on yellow fever vaccine responses in identical twins.

The chain carries TRBV5-6 and TRBJ1-4, with D possibly being TRBD1 (6 bases). The sequenced sample consisted of memory (CD45RO+) T cells sorted from blood. The sequence was obtained from a woman aged 18-30 years in good health. Here the CDR3 DNA reads TGTGCCAGCAGCTTGAGGACAGTTGGTGTAAAACTGTTTTTT. Protein product: CASSLRTVGVKLFF.